The 32 T cell receptor beta chains presented below share a single source sample, sequenced in a study of blood T cell repertoires in COVID-19. Some clones are missing from TCRdb's copy, which holds only in-frame ones; the method was immunoSEQ multiplex PCR. The table has roughly 190,000 clones, roughly 87% seen once. The specimen sequenced was peripheral blood. Receptor source: a man aged 60-69 years with active or convalescent COVID-19.

Regarding this clone: The same CDR3 can be traced to other DNA sequences in this sample. This chain uses TRBV5-1 with TRBJ1-1; tentative D call: TRBD1 (6 bases). CDR3 length: 12 amino acids. V lost 4 bases and J lost 5, with 9 bases in between. Germline V CDR1 and CDR2: SGHRS, YFSETQ. The CDR3 nucleotides are TGCGCCAGCAGCCCTACAGGGACTGAAGCTTTCTTT. Amino acids: CASSPTGTEAFF. Based on the CDR3 plus reference TRBV5-1 and TRBJ1-1, the full variable domain is KAGVTQTPRYLIKTRGQQVTLSCSPISGHRSVSWYQQTPGQGLQFLFEYFSETQRNKGNFPGRFSGRQFSNSRSEMNVSTLELGDSALYLCASSPTGTEAFFGQGTRLTVV.

The chain employs TRBV10-3 and TRBJ2-1; TRBD2 matches at 9 bases. The CDR3 sequence is 18 residues long. Looked up from germline, CDR1 is ENHRY and CDR2 is SYGVKD. V lost 3 bases and J lost 4; bases outside the gene matches: 13. The CDR3 sequence: CAISDWSSGTPGYNEQFF. CDR3 nucleotide sequence: TGTGCCATCAGTGATTGGTCTAGCGGGACCCCGGGGTACAATGAGCAGTTCTTC.

The chain recombines TRBV25-1 with TRBJ2-7; D may be TRBD1 (5 bases). The V gene lost 6 bases and the J gene lost 7 bases, with 13 bases spanning the gap. The CDR3 sequence is 12 residues long. Germline V gene lookup returns CDR1 MGHDK and CDR2 SYGVNS. Here the CDR3 reads CASSGHTGEQYF. The CDR3 nucleotides are TGTGCCAGCAGCGGACACACCGGGGAGCAGTACTTC.

V gene TRBV7-2 combines with J gene TRBJ2-5; D perhaps matches TRBD1 (7 bases). Germline CDR1 reads SGHTA; CDR2 reads FQGNSA. The CDR3 is made up of 14 amino acids. With 0 bases removed from V and 5 bases from J, the gap between germline ends came to 10 bases. For the CDR3, the DNA is TGTGCCAGCAGCTTAGCACAGGGGAGGGAGACCCAGTACTTC. This gives the protein CASSLAQGRETQYF. The complete variable domain, with remaining parts taken from reference TRBV7-2 and TRBJ2-5, reads GAGVSQSPSNKVTEKGKDVELRCDPISGHTALYWYRQSLGQGLEFLIYFQGNSAPDKSGLPSDRFSAERTGGSVSTLTIQRTQQEDSAVYLCASSLAQGRETQYFGPGTRLLVL.

The table lists this clone with many counts. The rearrangement uses TRBV19 and TRBJ2-2; unclear D gene. The CDR3 length is 13 residues. V dropped 5 bases and J dropped 7 bases, with 11 bases sitting between them. Germline values: CDR1 LNHDA, CDR2 SQIVND (reference sequence). The CDR3 nucleotides are TGTGCCAGTAGTCCTTTTCGAGTCGGGGAGCTGTTTTTT. Translated: CASSPFRVGELFF.

The gene calls are TRBV4-1 and TRBJ2-7, with 13 bases lining up with TRBD2. This CDR3 spans 15 amino acids. From germline, CDR1 is MGHRA and CDR2 YSYEKL. The V and J ends lost 4 bases and 1 base, in that order; junction bases with no gene match: 1. Written as DNA, the CDR3 is TGCGCCAGCAGCCTGACTAGCGGGGGGTCCTACGAGCAGTACTTC. This sequence encodes CASSLTSGGSYEQYF.

The V and J genes are TRBV2 and TRBJ1-1; TRBD1 is a possible D gene (6 bases). CDR1 is SNHLY and CDR2 is FYNNEI in the germline V gene. V lost 7 bases and J 4 bases, leaving 13 bases between the germline ends. The CDR3 contains 13 residues. The CDR3 protein is CASKGVRGTEAFF. The CDR3 region has the DNA TGTGCCAGCAAGGGGGTAAGGGGCACTGAAGCTTTCTTT.

The chain has TRBV12-3 or TRBV12-4 and TRBJ1-3; maybe TRBD1 (5 bases). This CDR3 region has 12 residues. Trimming shortened V by 5 bases and J by 9 bases, and 11 bases separated the two germline ends. CDR3 protein: CASSVRVSTIYF. CDR3 sequence (DNA): TGTGCCAGCAGTGTCAGGGTGAGCACCATATATTTT.

This chain joins TRBV3-1 (or the pseudogene TRBV3-2) and TRBJ2-7, with a weak D call TRBD2 (5 bases). Germline CDR1 and CDR2: LGHDT and YNNKEL (reference sequence). The CDR3 has 13 amino acids. Deletions cut 2 bases from V and 5 bases from J, with 10 bases between. CDR3 loop: CASSQHGVDEQYF. CDR3 DNA: TGTGCCAGCAGCCAACACGGGGTCGACGAGCAGTACTTC.

In DNA, the CDR3 is TGTGCTAGTGGTTTGCCGGTAGAGGAGACCTACAATGAGCAGTTCTTC. Translating gives CASGLPVEETYNEQFF. This chain connects TRBV12-5 to TRBJ2-1; no reliable D call. Germline CDR1 reads LGHNT; CDR2 reads FRNRAP. The CDR3 is 16 residues long. V was pared by 2 bases and J by 2 bases, with 13 bases between.

The V call is TRBV2, the J call TRBJ2-2, with D tentatively TRBD2 (6 bases). The CDR3 sequence is 16 residues long. V was trimmed by 5 bases and J by 3 bases, leaving 16 bases between them. CDR1 and CDR2 from the germline V gene are SNHLY and FYNNEI. The CDR3 loop is CASSSQVGGDTGELFF. The DNA for the CDR3 is TGTGCCAGCAGTAGTCAGGTCGGCGGGGACACCGGGGAGCTGTTTTTT.

CDR3 protein: CASSEIPGQQGPQHF. In DNA, the CDR3 is TGTGCCAGCAGTGAAATCCCTGGGCAGCAAGGGCCCCAGCATTTT. The chain links TRBV6-1 to TRBJ1-5, with unresolved D. Trimming removed 2 bases from V and 9 bases from J, with 17 bases in between. From germline, CDR1 is MNHNS and CDR2 SASEGT. This CDR3 contains 15 residues.

Comment on this clone: Other DNA sequences in the same sample also yield this CDR3. The gene calls are TRBV7-9 and TRBJ1-5; D not certain. This CDR3 spans 12 amino acids. The V gene lost 1 base and the J gene lost 6 bases, with 4 bases spanning the gap. CDR1 is SEHNR and CDR2 is FQNEAQ in the germline V gene (reference sequence). CDR3 amino acids: CASSLDSQPQHF. CDR3 nucleotide sequence: TGTGCCAGCAGCTTAGACAGTCAGCCCCAGCATTTT.

The rearrangement links TRBV11-2 to TRBJ2-7; 8 bases line up with TRBD2. This CDR3 region has 15 residues. J gave up 1 base and V 5 bases, and 7 bases lay outside the gene matches. CDR1 is SGHAT and CDR2 is FQNNGV in the germline V gene. The CDR3 loop reads CASSLSGGLSYEQYF. In DNA form, the CDR3 reads TGTGCCAGCAGCCTTTCGGGGGGGCTTTCCTACGAGCAGTACTTC.

The J gene is TRBJ1-1, the V gene TRBV2; maybe TRBD1 (5 bases). Germline V gives CDR1 SNHLY, CDR2 FYNNEI. The CDR3 has 12 amino acids. The V end was cut by 6 bases, the J end by 10 bases, with 15 bases between. The CDR3 bases are TGTGCCAGCAGGAGGTGGGGGGTCGGAGCTTTCTTT. It yields the protein CASRRWGVGAFF.

The rearrangement uses TRBV19 and TRBJ1-2; 7 bases match TRBD1. Trimming removed 6 bases from V and 4 bases from J; junction bases left unmatched: 5. CDR1 and CDR2 from the germline V gene are LNHDA and SQIVND (reference sequence). The CDR3 extends over 13 amino acids. CDR3: CASSPDRPYGYTF. The CDR3 coding sequence is TGTGCCAGTAGCCCGGACAGGCCCTATGGCTACACCTTC.

This chain joins TRBV6-2 or TRBV6-3 and TRBJ1-5; D might be TRBD1 (6 bases). The CDR3 consists of 17 residues. CDR1 and CDR2 (germline): MNHEY, SVGEGT. With 6 bases removed from V and 0 bases from J, the gap between germline ends came to 18 bases. CDR3 sequence: CASSRHFTGLSNQPQHF. For the CDR3, the DNA is TGTGCCAGCAGCCGCCACTTTACAGGGCTTAGCAATCAGCCCCAGCATTTT.

The chain combines TRBV25-1 with TRBJ1-3; 7 bases are a match to TRBD1. Trimming cost V 4 bases and J 2 bases; bases outside gene matches: 2. The CDR3 is 14 residues long. Per the germline V gene, CDR1 is MGHDK and CDR2 is SYGVNS. The CDR3 reads CASSAQGTGNTIYF. The CDR3 bases are TGTGCCAGCAGTGCACAGGGGACTGGAAACACCATATATTTT.

The chain joins TRBV9 to TRBJ1-2, with 9 bases identical to TRBD1. Germline CDR1 is SGDLS and CDR2 is YYNGEE. V trimming: 0 bases; J trimming: 0 bases; junction bases outside the gene matches: 18. The CDR3 sequence is 21 residues long. CDR3 DNA: TGTGCCAGCAGCGTAGTAAAAAAGGACAGGGGCGAAAGTACGACTAACTATGGCTACACCTTC. Its translation is CASSVVKKDRGESTTNYGYTF.

The V call is TRBV19, the J call TRBJ2-3; 8 bases fit TRBD1. The CDR3 is made up of 17 amino acids. V was pared by 3 bases and J by 5 bases, with 13 bases of the junction left unmatched. Germline assignment: CDR1 LNHDA and CDR2 SQIVND (reference sequence). CDR3 DNA: TGTGCCAGTAGTATCAATCGGGGCAGGGGGCCCAGAGATACGCAGTATTTT. Translated: CASSINRGRGPRDTQYF.

The gene calls are TRBV20-1 and TRBJ1-1; 10 bases match TRBD1. Germline V gives CDR1 DFQATT, CDR2 SNEGSKA (reference sequence). V lost 3 bases and J lost 3; bases outside the gene matches: 7. The CDR3 sequence is 15 residues long. The DNA of the CDR3 is TGCAGTGCTAGTCATCAGGACAGGGGGTACACTGAAGCTTTCTTT. The encoded protein is CSASHQDRGYTEAFF.

The rearrangement links TRBV6-5 to TRBJ1-5, with a weak D call TRBD1 (5 bases). The V gene lost 6 bases and the J gene lost 7 bases, with 16 bases spanning the gap. Germline CDR1 MNHEY, CDR2 SVGAGI. This CDR3 is built from 14 residues. The CDR3 DNA follows: TGTGCCAGCAGCTTCGGGGGGACGGACCAGCCCCAGCATTTT. Translated, it gives CASSFGGTDQPQHF.

V is TRBV2 and J is TRBJ1-1; unclear D gene. Trimming left V 7 bases short and J 1 base short, with 4 bases between. This CDR3 spans 11 amino acids. The germline gives CDR1 SNHLY, CDR2 FYNNEI. The CDR3 protein is CASTGNTEAFF. The CDR3 DNA reads as TGTGCCAGCACCGGGAACACTGAAGCTTTCTTT.

This clone was seen only once. The chain recombines TRBV27 with TRBJ1-6; no firm D call. V shed 5 bases and J shed 8 bases, with 16 bases lying between them. The CDR3 sequence is 15 residues long. CDR1 and CDR2 from the germline V gene are MNHEY and SMNVEV (reference sequence). The DNA of the CDR3 is TGTGCCAGCAGTGGTACAGTGCCGGACTATTCACCCCTCCACTTT. Translating gives CASSGTVPDYSPLHF.

This clone is a singleton in its sample. The chain recombines TRBV5-3 with TRBJ2-7; a weak D match, TRBD2 (6 bases). TRBV5-3 is given ORF status, its function remaining uncertain. The ends were cut back, 3 bases at V and 4 bases at J, with 20 bases in the middle. The CDR3 runs to 16 residues. Written as DNA, the CDR3 is TGTGCCAGAAGCTCCAAAGGGGCCGAGGGACTTTACGAGCAGTACTTC. Translation gives CARSSKGAEGLYEQYF.

This clone has only one observation. The chain links TRBV27 to TRBJ1-1; 9 bases line up with TRBD1. V trimming: 5 bases; J trimming: 7 bases; junction bases outside the gene matches: 5. Germline lookup yields CDR1 MNHEY and CDR2 SMNVEV (reference sequence). This CDR3 spans 13 amino acids. The CDR3 protein is CASSTGGLYEAFF. The CDR3 DNA sequence: TGTGCCAGCAGTACAGGGGGCTTGTATGAAGCTTTCTTT.

J is TRBJ2-1 and V is TRBV7-2, with 9 bases matching TRBD2. CDR1 is SGHTA and CDR2 is FQGNSA in the germline V gene. The CDR3 sequence is 15 residues long. The J segment lost 8 bases and the V segment lost 5 bases, leaving 10 bases of the junction unmatched. This chain's CDR3 is CASSDKRGAGDEQFF. The CDR3 DNA reads as TGTGCCAGCAGCGATAAGCGGGGGGCCGGGGATGAGCAGTTCTTC.

This rearrangement joins TRBV10-3 to TRBJ2-1, with D unresolved. CDR3 length equals 15 residues. Germline V CDR1 and CDR2: ENHRY, SYGVKD. V lost 6 bases and J lost 0, with 12 bases in between. The CDR3 sequence is CAIRGDASSYNEQFF. CDR3 bases: TGTGCCATCAGGGGCGACGCGAGCTCCTACAATGAGCAGTTCTTC.

This sequence joins TRBV6-1 and TRBJ2-5; 12 bases are shared with TRBD2. This CDR3 has 16 residues. The V and J ends lost 3 bases and 7 bases, in that order; junction bases with no gene match: 9. The germline CDR1 and CDR2 sequences are MNHNS and SASEGT. The CDR3 sequence: CASSETSGGHPGTQYF. CDR3 bases: TGTGCCAGCAGTGAGACTAGCGGGGGCCACCCTGGGACCCAGTACTTC.

This clone turned up a few times. The chain joins TRBV5-5 to TRBJ1-1; TRBD1 aligns across 7 bases. J gave up 12 bases and V 0 bases, and 8 bases lay outside the gene matches. This CDR3 spans 13 amino acids. The germline CDR1 and CDR2 sequences are SGHKS and YYEKEE (reference sequence). As DNA, the CDR3 is TGTGCCAGCAGCTTGGAGGGGGCGGGTGAGACTTTCTTT. This translates into CASSLEGAGETFF.

CDR3 region: CASSTPGQYNSPLHF. The CDR3 DNA sequence: TGTGCCAGCAGCACCCCGGGACAGTATAATTCACCCCTCCACTTT. This chain links TRBV7-9 with TRBJ1-6, with 7 bases aligning to TRBD1. Trimming took 5 bases from V and 4 from J; bases not matched to a gene: 5. The CDR3 is 15 residues long. In germline, CDR1 is SEHNR, CDR2 FQNEAQ (reference sequence).

This chain links TRBV6-4 with TRBJ2-1, with 8 bases lining up with TRBD1. This CDR3 has 15 residues. The germline gives CDR1 MRHNA, CDR2 SNTAGT. The V segment lost 4 bases and the J segment 4 bases; nucleotides outside the gene matches: 6. The CDR3 sequence is CASSAQGEVYNEQFF. In nucleotides, the CDR3 is TGTGCCAGCAGTGCACAGGGGGAGGTATACAATGAGCAGTTCTTC.